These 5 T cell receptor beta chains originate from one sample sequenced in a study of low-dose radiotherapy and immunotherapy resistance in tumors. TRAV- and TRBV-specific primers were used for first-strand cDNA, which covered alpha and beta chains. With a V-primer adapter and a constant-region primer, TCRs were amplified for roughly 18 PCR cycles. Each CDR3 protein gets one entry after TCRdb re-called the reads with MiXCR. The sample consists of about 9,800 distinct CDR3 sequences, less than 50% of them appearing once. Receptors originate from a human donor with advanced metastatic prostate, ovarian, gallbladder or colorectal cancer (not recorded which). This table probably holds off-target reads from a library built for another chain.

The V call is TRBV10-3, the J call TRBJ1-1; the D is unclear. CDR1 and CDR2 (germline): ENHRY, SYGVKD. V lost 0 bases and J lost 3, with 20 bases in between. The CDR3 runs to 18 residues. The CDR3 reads CAISESGLRRLRDTEAFF. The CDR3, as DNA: TGTGCCATCAGTGAGTCGGGTCTACGCCGTTTACGAGACACTGAAGCTTTCTTT.

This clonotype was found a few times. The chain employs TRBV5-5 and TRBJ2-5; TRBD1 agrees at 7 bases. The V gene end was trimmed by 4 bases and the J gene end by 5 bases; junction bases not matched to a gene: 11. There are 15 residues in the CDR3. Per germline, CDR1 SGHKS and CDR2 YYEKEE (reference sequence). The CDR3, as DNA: TGTGCCAGCAGCCACGATGGGACAGTCGGGGAGACCCAGTACTTC. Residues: CASSHDGTVGETQYF.

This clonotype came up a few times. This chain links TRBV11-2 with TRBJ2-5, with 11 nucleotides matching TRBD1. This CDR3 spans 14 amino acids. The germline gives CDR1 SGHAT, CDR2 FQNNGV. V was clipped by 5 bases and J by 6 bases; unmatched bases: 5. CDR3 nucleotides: TGTGCCAGCAGCCTGGACAGGGGGCTACAGACCCAGTACTTC. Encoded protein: CASSLDRGLQTQYF.

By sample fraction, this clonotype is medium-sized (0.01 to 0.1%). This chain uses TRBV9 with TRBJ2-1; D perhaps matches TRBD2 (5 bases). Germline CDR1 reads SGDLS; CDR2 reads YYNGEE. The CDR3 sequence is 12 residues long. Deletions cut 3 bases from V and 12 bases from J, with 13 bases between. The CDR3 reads CASSGQTTRQFF. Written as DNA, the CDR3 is TGTGCCAGCAGCGGCCAGACTACTCGGCAGTTCTTC.

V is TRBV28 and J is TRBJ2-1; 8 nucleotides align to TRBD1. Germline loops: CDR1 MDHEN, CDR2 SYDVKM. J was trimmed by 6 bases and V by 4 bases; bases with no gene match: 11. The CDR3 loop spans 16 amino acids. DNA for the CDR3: TGTGCCAGCAGTTCCGACCTCCAGGGGGCAGGCAATGAGCAGTTCTTC. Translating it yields CASSSDLQGAGNEQFF.